Here is one T cell receptor (beta chain) with its context. The data derive from a study of T cells after somatic rescue of genetic block. The CDR3 is 13 residues long. V shed 6 bases and J shed 1 base, with 10 bases lying between them. Germline V gives CDR1 MNHEY, CDR2 SVGAGI. Produced via immunoSEQ multiplex PCR; TCRdb's table is partial and in-frame only. The sample holds fewer than 150,000 clones, 90% to 95% seen once. The clonotype comes from a woman aged 18-29 years. The sequencing input was peripheral blood mononuclear cells (PBMCs). V gene TRBV6-5 combines with J gene TRBJ2-7; possibly TRBD1 or TRBD2 for D (6 bases each). CDR3: CASRGGQSYEQYF. The CDR3 bases are TGTGCCAGCAGGGGAGGACAGTCCTACGAGCAGTACTTC.